The 22 T cell receptor beta chains in this list originate from one sample, sequenced in a study of T cell responses to AZD1222 COVID-19 vaccine. Assay: immunoSEQ multiplex PCR; the TCRdb copy retains only in-frame clones and omits some. The data hold some 110,000 clones, with around 90% observed a single time. The sample was peripheral blood, taken on day 0 of AZD1222 vaccination. The receptors shown here come from an adult in good health.

This chain uses TRBV5-1 with TRBJ2-3; D is ambiguous. The CDR3 is made up of 14 amino acids. The ends were cut back, 4 bases at V and 2 bases at J, with 11 bases in the middle. Germline assignment: CDR1 SGHRS and CDR2 YFSETQ. The CDR3 DNA follows: TGCGCCAGCAGCCCCCGCTTGCTCACAGATACGCAGTATTTT. It specifies CASSPRLLTDTQYF.

The gene calls are TRBV11-2 and TRBJ1-4; D uncertain. This CDR3 is 15 amino acids long. Germline values: CDR1 SGHAT, CDR2 FQNNGV. The ends were cut back, 3 bases at V and 8 bases at J, with 16 bases in the middle. The CDR3 reads CASSFSLGLGEKLFF. As DNA, the CDR3 is TGTGCCAGCAGCTTTAGTTTAGGTCTTGGGGAAAAACTGTTTTTT. Based on the CDR3 plus reference TRBV11-2 and TRBJ1-4, the full variable domain is EAGVAQSPRYKIIEKRQSVAFWCNPISGHATLYWYQQILGQGPKLLIQFQNNGVVDDSQLPKDRFSAERLKGVDSTLKIQPAKLEDSAVYLCASSFSLGLGEKLFFGSGTQLSVL.

Regarding this clone: This specimen includes other DNA sequences encoding the same CDR3. The chain has TRBV6-2 or TRBV6-3 and TRBJ2-5; no clear D. Trimming removed 2 bases at V and 2 bases at J, with 0 bases between. This CDR3 is 11 amino acids long. Germline V gives CDR1 MNHEY, CDR2 SVGEGT. The CDR3 DNA reads TGTGCCAGCAGTTACCAAGAGACCCAGTACTTC. Its translation is CASSYQETQYF.

The genes are TRBV12-3 or TRBV12-4 and TRBJ1-2, with a weak D call TRBD1 (5 bases). The V end was cut by 6 bases, the J end by 8 bases, with 13 bases between. The CDR3 spans 12 residues. CDR3: CASRSRDGGYTF. CDR3 nucleotides: TGTGCCAGCAGATCACGGGACGGGGGCTACACCTTC.

In its sample, this clone was seen once. The rearrangement uses TRBV5-1 and TRBJ2-7, with 7 bases matching TRBD1. The CDR3 is 15 amino acids. The germline V gene has CDR1 SGHRS and CDR2 YFSETQ. V lost 1 base to trimming and J lost 5 bases; unmatched junction nucleotides: 9. In DNA form, the CDR3 reads TGCGCCAGCAGCTTGCCCGAGACAGGGTTCCACGAGCAGTACTTC. Translated: CASSLPETGFHEQYF.

The rearrangement joins TRBV5-6 to TRBJ2-7; D is ambiguous. V was pared by 1 base and J by 0 bases, with 11 bases between. The CDR3 extends over 15 amino acids. Per germline, CDR1 SGHDT and CDR2 YYEEEE. CDR3 bases: TGTGCCAGCAGCTTGCCAGAAAGGAGCTCCTACGAGCAGTACTTC. Translation: CASSLPERSSYEQYF.

The gene calls are TRBV19 and TRBJ2-5; 10 nucleotides agree with TRBD2. J lost 6 bases, V lost 1 base, and 2 bases had no gene match. Germline-derived CDR1 and CDR2 are LNHDA and SQIVND (reference sequence). CDR3 length equals 14 residues. The CDR3 is CASSIVAGGQTQYF. The CDR3 DNA reads TGTGCCAGTAGTATAGTAGCGGGAGGCCAGACCCAGTACTTC.

This chain joins TRBV12-3 or TRBV12-4 and TRBJ2-5; D gene ambiguous. The CDR3 runs 13 residues. With 3 bases removed from V and 4 bases from J, the gap between germline ends came to 9 bases. In nucleotides, the CDR3 is TGTGCCAGCAGTTTCGGGCAGGCAGAGACCCAGTACTTC. Residues: CASSFGQAETQYF.

V is TRBV6-4 and J is TRBJ1-2, with D unclear. Germline-derived CDR1 and CDR2 are MRHNA and SNTAGT. The ends were cut back, 4 bases at V and 4 bases at J, with 13 bases in the middle. The CDR3 consists of 14 residues. CDR3 loop: CASSGEGSGYGYTF. The DNA of the CDR3 is TGTGCCAGCAGTGGGGAAGGGTCTGGCTATGGCTACACCTTC.

Details on this clone: Germline and junction disagree at one end, which may indicate a read error. This sequence joins TRBV29-1 and TRBJ1-2, with TRBD1 as a possible D gene (5 bases). The germline CDR1 and CDR2 sequences are SQVTM and ANQGSEA. The CDR3 extends over 11 amino acids. CDR3 region: CSVEVMGGVSF. Here the CDR3 DNA reads TGCAGCGTTGAAGTTATGGGGGGAGTCTCCTTC.

J is TRBJ1-1 and V is TRBV27, with a possible D match to TRBD1 (6 bases). There are 15 residues in the CDR3. The V end lost 2 bases, the J end lost 6 bases, and 16 bases lay between the germline ends. Looked up from germline, CDR1 is MNHEY and CDR2 is SMNVEV (reference sequence). The CDR3 nucleotides are TGTGCCAGCAGTTTAGGGAAGAGGGGGGTCGCTGAAGCTTTCTTT. Protein: CASSLGKRGVAEAFF.

V and J are TRBV28 and TRBJ1-2; 9 bases line up with TRBD1. The CDR3 loop spans 16 amino acids. The trim removed 5 bases at V and 4 bases at J, leaving 11 bases unmatched. Germline V gene lookup returns CDR1 MDHEN and CDR2 SYDVKM. The CDR3 protein is CASSAAGTGSPYGYTF. The CDR3, as DNA: TGTGCCAGCAGTGCCGCCGGGACAGGGTCCCCCTATGGCTACACCTTC.

J is TRBJ2-5 and V is TRBV28, with D hard to call. The CDR3 sequence is 14 residues long. Germline assignment: CDR1 MDHEN and CDR2 SYDVKM. Trimming stripped 4 bases from V and 5 bases from J, with 14 bases between. CDR3 sequence (DNA): TGTGCCAGCAGTTGGACGGCTCGAGTGGAGACCCAGTACTTC. This translates into CASSWTARVETQYF.

The rearrangement joins TRBV6-5 to TRBJ2-7, with D perhaps matching TRBD2 (6 bases). The CDR3 covers 16 residues. Germline CDR1 and CDR2: MNHEY and SVGAGI. The V and J ends lost 0 bases and 3 bases respectively, with 15 bases between them. The CDR3 here is CASSYSSTSWNYEQYF. CDR3 in DNA: TGTGCCAGCAGTTACTCATCGACTAGTTGGAACTACGAGCAGTACTTC.

The rearrangement links TRBV19 to TRBJ2-6; D ambiguous. The V gene's germline CDR1 is LNHDA and CDR2 SQIVND (reference sequence). CDR3 length: 15 residues. Trimming stripped 9 bases from V and 0 bases from J, with 12 bases between. CDR3 loop: CASLGWNSGANVLTF. The DNA for the CDR3 is TGTGCCAGCCTCGGGTGGAACTCTGGGGCCAACGTCCTGACTTTC.

The V and J genes are TRBV19 and TRBJ1-5; no firm D call. V lost 5 bases and J 4 bases, leaving 6 bases between the germline ends. The CDR3 extends over 12 amino acids. Germline loops: CDR1 LNHDA, CDR2 SQIVND (reference sequence). CDR3 protein: CASSWINQPQHF. DNA for the CDR3: TGTGCCAGTAGTTGGATTAATCAGCCCCAGCATTTT.

This rearrangement joins TRBV7-2 to TRBJ2-7; D is uncertain. CDR1 and CDR2 from the germline V gene are SGHTA and FQGNSA. The CDR3 is made up of 15 amino acids. Trimming removed 2 bases at V and 0 bases at J, with 11 bases between. CDR3 in amino acids: CASSLTPPTSYEQYF. CDR3 nucleotides: TGTGCCAGCAGCTTAACTCCCCCCACCTCCTACGAGCAGTACTTC.

This chain uses TRBV4-3 with TRBJ1-4; D perhaps matches TRBD1 (6 bases). The CDR3 spans 17 residues. Germline V gene data show CDR1 as LGHNA and CDR2 as YSLEER. Trimming stripped 1 base from V and 0 bases from J, with 12 bases between. The CDR3 nucleotides are TGCGCCAGCAGCCAAGGGGGTCAGGGGACAACTAATGAAAAACTGTTTTTT. It yields the protein CASSQGGQGTTNEKLFF.

The rearrangement uses TRBV19 and TRBJ1-5, with D tentatively TRBD1 (5 bases). The CDR3 contains 16 residues. Trimming stripped 5 bases from V and 1 base from J, with 15 bases between. Per germline, CDR1 LNHDA and CDR2 SQIVND (reference sequence). The CDR3: CASSARREGSNQPQHF. CDR3 coding DNA: TGTGCCAGTAGTGCTCGCAGGGAGGGAAGCAATCAGCCCCAGCATTTT.

The rearrangement uses TRBV9 and TRBJ1-6, with D possibly TRBD1 on 5 matching bases. The V and J ends lost 2 bases and 5 bases respectively, with 14 bases between them. Germline CDR1 SGDLS, CDR2 YYNGEE. The CDR3 runs 16 residues. The CDR3 DNA reads as TGTGCCAGCAGCGTGGCGGGGCCAGAGAATAATTCACCCCTCCACTTT. Translated: CASSVAGPENNSPLHF.

V gene TRBV20-1 combines with J gene TRBJ1-2; D is possibly TRBD1 (5 bases). The CDR3 consists of 13 residues. Trimming stripped 3 bases from V and 3 bases from J, with 11 bases between. Germline loops: CDR1 DFQATT, CDR2 SNEGSKA (reference sequence). CDR3 nucleotide sequence: TGCAGTGCTAGTAAGGGGTCGGACTATGGCTACACCTTC. Encoded protein: CSASKGSDYGYTF.

J is TRBJ2-1 and V is TRBV28, with D possibly being TRBD2 (6 bases). CDR1 MDHEN and CDR2 SYDVKM come from the germline V gene. The ends were cut back, 7 bases at V and 10 bases at J, with 17 bases in the middle. The CDR3 is made up of 13 amino acids. CDR3 sequence (DNA): TGTGCCAGCATTCACTCTAGCGCTCGGGAGCAGTTCTTC. This sequence encodes CASIHSSAREQFF.